This TCR beta chain came from a study of control samples from healthy donors and cancer patients. Germline lookup yields CDR1 KGHSH and CDR2 LQKENI. CDR3 length: 17 amino acids. V was cut by 3 bases and J by 2 bases, with 19 bases left in between. The table came from immunoSEQ multiplex PCR; TCRdb's copy has only in-frame clones and leaves some out. The data show 40,000 to 50,000 clones, around 94% seen once. This clonotype was obtained from a man aged 55 to 70 in good health. What was sequenced was blood. The rearrangement joins TRBV18 to TRBJ1-2; D may be TRBD1 (5 bases). DNA of the CDR3: TGTGCCAGCTCACCGAATGTAGGTCGGGGGGTGAACTATGGCTACACCTTC. This translates into CASSPNVGRGVNYGYTF.